This T cell receptor (beta chain) was sequenced for a study of blood T cell repertoires in COVID-19. Germline V gene lookup returns CDR1 MNHNS and CDR2 SASEGT. Trimming at V came to 0 bases and at J to 3 bases, leaving 3 bases not matched to a gene. The CDR3 is made up of 15 amino acids. Assay used: immunoSEQ multiplex PCR; TCRdb lists only in-frame clones, some missing. The sample lists a few hundred thousand clones; around 86% were seen once. The receptor's source is a man aged 30-40 years who had recovered from COVID-19. This chain connects TRBV6-1 to TRBJ2-3; TRBD1 matches at 7 bases. What was sequenced was PBMCs or T cells enriched from blood (not recorded which). CDR3 sequence: CASSEAGTDTDTQYF. CDR3 coding DNA: TGTGCCAGCAGTGAAGCCGGGACAGATACAGATACGCAGTATTTT.